The clone carrying this TCR beta chain has more than one count but fewer than ten. The antigen remains unidentified. The record originates from a study of T-cell memory formation after mild COVID-19. Whole-study context: The TCR clusters were mostly specific to one donor.

TCRdb passed the 5' RACE reads through MiXCR, listing each CDR3 protein once. The sample contains hundreds of thousands of distinct CDR3 sequences, about 20% of which appear only once. Findings and caveats of the study: Cross-reactive memory seemingly joined, as some responding clones were found in pre-infection memory.

This clonotype originated in an adult woman who had mild COVID-19 (a few samples of this study predate the infection). Cell type and time point are not known. What was sequenced was PBMCs or a T cell subset sorted from them (not recorded which).

CDR3 loop: CASSYRTGDNEQFF. The CDR3 nucleotides read TGCGCCAGCAGCTATAGGACAGGAGACAATGAGCAGTTCTTC. The rearrangement links TRBV5-1 to TRBJ2-1, with 7 bases lining up with TRBD1. Germline CDR1 reads SGHRS; CDR2 reads YFSETQ. After removal of 3 bases from V and 5 bases from J, the junction contained 5 bases not matched to a gene. CDR3 size: 14 residues.